These 19 T cell receptor beta chains share one sample of origin, sequenced in a study of T-cell reconstitution after alpha-beta-depleted transplantation in children. Unique molecular identifiers were used in preparing the TCRbeta library. TCRdb fed the PCR reads into MiXCR, producing one record per CDR3 protein. This table has 150,000 to 250,000 distinct CDR3 sequences, 5% to 7.5% appearing once. The specimen was PBMCs, collected before TCRalphabeta/CD19-depleted stem cell transplant. These receptors were taken from a girl less than two years old with combined immunodeficiency, due to receive a stem cell transplant.

This clonotype appeared many times. V usage is TRBV29-1 and J usage is TRBJ2-2; D unclear. Deletions cut 3 bases from V and 2 bases from J, with 10 bases between. The CDR3 sequence is 14 residues long. The germline CDR1 and CDR2 sequences are SQVTM and ANQGSEA. The CDR3: CSVDLVTNTGELFF. The CDR3, as DNA: TGCAGCGTTGATCTTGTGACAAACACCGGGGAGCTGTTTTTT.

This clonotype was seen many times. The rearrangement joins TRBV29-1 to TRBJ1-1; D not certain. This CDR3 contains 13 residues. CDR1 and CDR2 from the germline V gene are SQVTM and ANQGSEA. V was cut by 3 bases and J by 2 bases, with 10 bases left in between. The CDR3 DNA reads as TGCAGCGTTGAGCCAGGTTATAACACTGAAGCTTTCTTT. Translated, it gives CSVEPGYNTEAFF.

This clonotype was counted many times. This chain uses TRBV5-1 with TRBJ2-4; no firm D call. This CDR3 region has 13 residues. Germline V gives CDR1 SGHRS, CDR2 YFSETQ. The germline V and J ends were trimmed by 2 bases and 8 bases, with 11 bases remaining between them. This CDR3 is CASSFNLGDIQYF. In nucleotides, the CDR3 is TGCGCCAGCAGCTTTAACTTAGGAGACATTCAGTACTTC.

This clonotype was counted ten times or more. This chain connects TRBV5-5 to TRBJ1-2, with D possibly matching TRBD1 (6 bases). With 2 bases removed from V and 7 bases from J, the gap between germline ends came to 9 bases. CDR3 length: 12 amino acids. CDR1 and CDR2 (germline): SGHKS, YYEKEE (reference sequence). The CDR3, as DNA: TGTGCCAGCAGCTTTACAGGGCTTGGCTACACCTTC. Amino acids: CASSFTGLGYTF.

This clonotype was counted at least ten times. This chain's CDR3 is CASSLGDSLILNTEAFF. Here the CDR3 DNA reads TGTGCCAGCAGCTTAGGGGACAGCTTAATCTTGAACACTGAAGCTTTCTTT. The genes are TRBV7-2 and TRBJ1-1, with 7 bases lining up with TRBD1. The CDR3 contains 17 residues. V shed 1 base and J 0 bases; nucleotides not matched to a gene: 8. Germline V gives CDR1 SGHTA, CDR2 FQGNSA.

This clonotype was seen ten or more times. The CDR3 region has the DNA TGCGCCAGCAGCCAAGGACTGAGCTCCTACGAGCAGTACTTC. It codes for CASSQGLSSYEQYF. This chain connects TRBV4-1 to TRBJ2-7; D unclear. The V gene lost 1 base and the J gene lost 0 bases, with 7 bases spanning the gap. The CDR3 has 14 residues. Germline CDR1 MGHRA, CDR2 YSYEKL.

This clonotype was seen repeatedly, ten times or more. The chain employs TRBV12-3 or TRBV12-4 and TRBJ2-5; possibly TRBD2 for D (6 bases). This CDR3 spans 14 amino acids. Trimming took 5 bases from V and 5 from J, leaving 15 bases between them. The CDR3 loop reads CASSPPGLGETQYF. The CDR3 DNA reads as TGTGCCAGCAGTCCCCCGGGACTCGGGGAGACCCAGTACTTC.

This clonotype appeared a few times. The CDR3 DNA follows: TGCAGCGTCACAGGGACAGATAACTATGGCTACACCTTC. Translated, it gives CSVTGTDNYGYTF. This rearrangement joins TRBV29-1 to TRBJ1-2, with 7 bases identical to TRBD1. The CDR3 is 13 amino acids. V lost 6 bases and J lost 1; bases outside the gene matches: 5. CDR1 is SQVTM, CDR2 ANQGSEA, per germline.

This clonotype showed up many times. This chain connects TRBV4-1 to TRBJ2-1, with a weak D call TRBD1 (5 bases). This CDR3 region has 17 residues. Germline V gives CDR1 MGHRA, CDR2 YSYEKL. Trimming removed 3 bases at V and 0 bases at J, with 15 bases between. The CDR3: CASSQAPQGSSYNEQFF. In DNA, the CDR3 is TGCGCCAGCAGCCAGGCTCCGCAGGGAAGCTCCTACAATGAGCAGTTCTTC.

In this sample, this clonotype turned up many times. V usage is TRBV4-2 and J usage is TRBJ2-5; possibly TRBD2 for D (6 bases). Germline CDR1 and CDR2: LGHNA and YNFKEQ. V was pared by 0 bases and J by 3 bases, with 20 bases between. This CDR3 spans 18 amino acids. The CDR3 region is CASSQDLQEGGEKETQYF. The DNA for the CDR3 is TGTGCCAGCAGCCAAGATCTGCAGGAAGGCGGGGAGAAAGAGACCCAGTACTTC.

There are many counts of this clonotype. The junction shows a germline mismatch at one end, possibly a read error. The V and J genes are TRBV27 and TRBJ2-1; 13 nucleotides align to TRBD2. The CDR3 is 18 amino acids. Germline values: CDR1 MNHEY, CDR2 SMNVEV (reference sequence). The DNA of the CDR3 is TGTGCCAGCAGTCTATCGGGACTAGCGGGGCAAGCCTACAATGAGCAGTTCTTC. Residues: CASSLSGLAGQAYNEQFF.

This clonotype has a count of ten or more. The chain employs TRBV12-3 or TRBV12-4 and TRBJ2-1; D is unclear. The CDR3 is made up of 12 amino acids. V was shortened by 2 bases and J by 4 bases, with 3 bases between the two germline ends. In nucleotides, the CDR3 is TGTGCCAGCAGTTTAAGGTACAATGAGCAGTTCTTC. Translating it yields CASSLRYNEQFF.

This clonotype was seen many times. The chain uses TRBV11-2 and TRBJ2-1, with D perhaps matching TRBD1 or TRBD2 (5 bases each). The germline CDR1 and CDR2 sequences are SGHAT and FQNNGV. With 11 bases removed from V and 3 bases from J, the gap between germline ends came to 17 bases. This CDR3 comprises 14 residues. The CDR3 loop is CASGPSGYYNEQFF. The CDR3 DNA follows: TGTGCCTCGGGGCCCAGCGGCTACTACAATGAGCAGTTCTTC.

This clonotype was recorded at least ten times. The V call is TRBV28, the J call TRBJ2-7, with D unclear. V was cut by 4 bases and J by 7 bases, with 8 bases left in between. Germline CDR1 and CDR2: MDHEN and SYDVKM. The CDR3 has 11 amino acids. DNA of the CDR3: TGTGCCAGCAGTTCCGGGTCAGAGCAGTACTTC. Translated: CASSSGSEQYF.

This clonotype was found many times. The chain recombines TRBV7-6 with TRBJ1-2; D unresolved. Trimming stripped 2 bases from V and 2 bases from J, with 6 bases between. Germline V gene lookup returns CDR1 SGHVS and CDR2 FNYEAQ. The CDR3 contains 13 residues. The CDR3 nucleotides read TGTGCCAGCAGCTTAAACCTCAACTATGGCTACACCTTC. Its translation is CASSLNLNYGYTF.

This clonotype was seen a handful of times. J is TRBJ2-4 and V is TRBV3-1; the match to TRBD1 covers 8 bases. Germline values: CDR1 LGHDT, CDR2 YNNKEL (reference sequence). The V gene end was trimmed by 4 bases and the J gene end by 3 bases; junction bases not matched to a gene: 17. This CDR3 has 19 residues. The CDR3 DNA reads TGTGCCAGCAGCCCTGGACAGGGCCGGTCGGATTTTGGCAAAAACATTCAGTACTTC. This sequence encodes CASSPGQGRSDFGKNIQYF.

This clonotype was observed at least ten times. The V gene is TRBV11-2, the J gene TRBJ2-7; D is undetermined. The CDR3 loop spans 17 amino acids. Trimming removed 4 bases from V and 2 bases from J, with 21 bases in between. Germline CDR1 reads SGHAT; CDR2 reads FQNNGV. In nucleotides, the CDR3 is TGTGCCAGCAGCTCCCCGAAGGACGGATCCTTTCCCTACGAGCAGTACTTC. Its translation is CASSSPKDGSFPYEQYF.

This clonotype occurred many times. J is TRBJ2-5 and V is TRBV6-2 or TRBV6-3, with no clear D. Trimming shortened V by 1 base and J by 6 bases, and 9 bases separated the two germline ends. Germline loops: CDR1 MNHEY, CDR2 SVGEGT. The CDR3 loop spans 13 amino acids. CDR3 DNA: TGTGCCAGCAGTTACTTGCGACATCAGACCCAGTACTTC. Protein sequence: CASSYLRHQTQYF.

This clonotype was found many times. The rearrangement uses TRBV19 and TRBJ1-1; unclear D gene. This CDR3 region has 13 residues. Germline V gene data show CDR1 as LNHDA and CDR2 as SQIVND (reference sequence). Trimming took off 7 bases at V and 1 base at J, with 10 bases between the two ends. CDR3: CASTIQANTEAFF. DNA for the CDR3: TGTGCCAGTACCATACAAGCGAACACTGAAGCTTTCTTT.